A selection of T cell receptor beta chains follows, all from one sample in a study of blood T cell repertoires in COVID-19. TCRdb's copy holds only in-frame clones and misses some; the assay was immunoSEQ multiplex PCR. The data hold some 16,000 clones, with roughly 86% observed a single time. The sample comprised peripheral blood. The receptors shown here come from a human donor in a cohort sampled during active COVID-19. Each CDR3 is given with its conserved first and last residue. Fields, in order: J gene, V gene, CDR3 length, CDR3 protein.

>TRBJ1-5|TRBV2|18
CASSEAGTGRGGNQPQHF
>TRBJ1-1|TRBV18|15
CASSPVVGGGTEAFF
>TRBJ1-4|TRBV4-2|15
CASSPVDRVGGKLFF
>TRBJ1-2|TRBV9|16
CASSAQTGTGDYGYTF
>TRBJ2-7|TRBV7-6|16
CASSSDQAGGSHEQYF
>TRBJ1-1|TRBV7-8|14
CASSLGALGTEAFF
>TRBJ2-3|TRBV9|16
CASSVGTSGGTDTQYF
>TRBJ2-1|TRBV4-3|15
CASSQTDRAPGEQFF
>TRBJ2-2|TRBV15|17
CATSWRLGRDGTGELFF
>TRBJ1-2|TRBV10-1|16
CASSDPRTGPNYGYTF
>TRBJ1-1|TRBV29-1|12
CSSLRDSTEAFF
>TRBJ2-1|TRBV5-1|15
CASSLLAGNRDEQFF
>TRBJ1-3|TRBV10-3|13
CAISVNSGNTIYF
>TRBJ2-2|TRBV19|14
CASIRTGVTGELFF
>TRBJ2-1|TRBV7-3|17
CASSSTEGLAGVNEQFF
>TRBJ2-6|TRBV11-2|19
CASSHFRDRGLGGANVLTF
>TRBJ1-4|TRBV10-3|12
CASRQGEEKLFF
>TRBJ1-6|TRBV7-8|17
CASSRTRDRAFRSPLHF